These 10 T cell receptor beta chains share one sample of origin, sequenced in a study of cytomegalovirus exposure and HLA in healthy donors. In the PCR, 60 Vbeta and 13 Jbeta primers were used. The assay was immunoSEQ multiplex PCR, and TCRdb's table has in-frame clones only and misses some. The table lists 200,000 to 250,000 clones, roughly 80% of them singletons. Sequenced: PBMCs. The receptors were sampled from a male donor in good health and CMV-seronegative.

This clone was counted once. V usage is TRBV11-3 and J usage is TRBJ2-5, with D perhaps matching TRBD1 (5 bases). TRBJ2-7 matches the DNA end more closely, so the J call is doubtful. This CDR3 has 15 residues. Germline V gene lookup returns CDR1 SGHNT and CDR2 YENEEA. CDR3 nucleotide sequence: TGTGCCAGCAGCTTTGATTCAGGGTCCTCCTACGAGCAGTACTTC. It is translated as CASSFDSGSSYEQYF.

This clone was seen more than once but under ten times. The chain carries TRBV6-1 and TRBJ1-1; 7 positions agree with TRBD1. Germline values: CDR1 MNHNS, CDR2 SASEGT. The CDR3 is 13 amino acids. V lost 8 bases and J lost 7; bases outside the gene matches: 10. This CDR3 is CASGTDTGVEAFF. In DNA, the CDR3 is TGTGCCAGCGGGACAGATACAGGGGTTGAAGCTTTCTTT.

The chain combines TRBV5-1 with TRBJ1-6; TRBD1 matches at 7 bases. This CDR3 is built from 15 residues. Germline loops: CDR1 SGHRS, CDR2 YFSETQ. V shed 0 bases and J 11 bases; nucleotides not matched to a gene: 8. The CDR3 DNA follows: TGCGCCAGCAGCTTGGCCGGAGGGACAGTAACACCCCTCCACTTT. It specifies CASSLAGGTVTPLHF. Full variable domain (missing parts from reference TRBV5-1 and TRBJ1-6): KAGVTQTPRYLIKTRGQQVTLSCSPISGHRSVSWYQQTPGQGLQFLFEYFSETQRNKGNFPGRFSGRQFSNSRSEMNVSTLELGDSALYLCASSLAGGTVTPLHFGNGTRLTVT.

The rearrangement uses TRBV25-1 and TRBJ2-1; TRBD2 aligns across 9 bases. This CDR3 is built from 17 residues. Germline CDR1 reads MGHDK; CDR2 reads SYGVNS. V was clipped by 1 base and J by 6 bases; unmatched bases: 10. CDR3 DNA sequence: TGTGCCAGCAGTGAATCGGGGCGGGAGGGTCTGGGCAATGAGCAGTTCTTC. It encodes CASSESGREGLGNEQFF. The full variable domain, with the rest looked up from reference TRBV25-1 and TRBJ2-1, is EADIYQTPRYLVIGTGKKITLECSQTMGHDKMYWYQQDPGMELHLIHYSYGVNSTEKGDLSSESTVSRIRTEHFPLTLESARPSHTSQYLCASSESGREGLGNEQFFGPGTRLTVL.

The rearrangement uses TRBV19 and TRBJ1-3; 9 bases fit TRBD1. V shed 8 bases and J 2 bases; nucleotides not matched to a gene: 19. CDR1 is LNHDA and CDR2 is SQIVND in the germline V gene (reference sequence). The CDR3 sequence is 19 residues long. CDR3 in amino acids: CASSLVGQGVPWPGNTIYF. The DNA for the CDR3 is TGTGCCAGTTCCTTAGTGGGACAGGGAGTCCCGTGGCCTGGAAACACCATATATTTT. The full variable domain, rest sourced from reference TRBV19 and TRBJ1-3, is DGGITQSPKYLFRKEGQNVTLSCEQNLNHDAMYWYRQDPGQGLRLIYYSQIVNDFQKGDIAEGYSVSREKKESFPLTVTSAQKNPTAFYLCASSLVGQGVPWPGNTIYFGEGSWLTVV.

The chain joins TRBV27 to TRBJ2-4, with D maybe TRBD2 (6 bases). The CDR3 is 15 amino acids. Germline V lookup: CDR1 MNHEY, CDR2 SMNVEV (reference sequence). V gave up 6 bases and J gave up 0 bases, with 12 bases separating them. CDR3 region: CASSPQAGAKNIQYF. CDR3 sequence (DNA): TGTGCCAGCAGCCCACAAGCGGGAGCCAAAAACATTCAGTACTTC.

The V call is TRBV21-1, the J call TRBJ2-1; the table gives TRBD1 as D, unverified against the DNA. TRBV21-1 is described as a pseudogene. The CDR3 extends over 17 amino acids. CDR3 in DNA: TGTGCCAGCAGCAAATCCCTTCCCGGGACAGTGGGAAATGAGCAGTTCTTC. Protein sequence: CASSKSLPGTVGNEQFF.

The rearrangement links TRBV28 to TRBJ1-2; D is possibly TRBD1 (5 bases). The V gene lost 6 bases and the J gene lost 2 bases, with 13 bases spanning the gap. The CDR3 consists of 14 residues. Germline CDR1 is MDHEN and CDR2 is SYDVKM. CDR3 in DNA: TGTGCCAGCAGACGCGACAGTCTCAACTATGGCTACACCTTC. It codes for CASRRDSLNYGYTF.

The table lists this clone with a count of one. The CDR3 here is CASSIPFGKTQNTEAFF. CDR3 sequence (DNA): TGTGCCAGTAGTATCCCCTTCGGGAAGACCCAGAACACTGAAGCTTTCTTT. The chain recombines TRBV19 with TRBJ1-1, with D hard to call. V lost 3 bases and J lost 1, with 18 bases in between. From germline, CDR1 is LNHDA and CDR2 SQIVND (reference sequence). This CDR3 contains 17 residues.

The chain recombines TRBV10-1 with TRBJ2-3; D might be TRBD1 (5 bases). This CDR3 contains 14 residues. From germline, CDR1 is WNHNN and CDR2 SYGVQD (reference sequence). The V gene lost 4 bases and the J gene lost 3 bases, with 11 bases spanning the gap. DNA of the CDR3: TGCGCCAGCAGTGGAAGCCGGACAACAGATACGCAGTATTTT. Translation: CASSGSRTTDTQYF.